The 11 T cell receptor beta chains given below trace back to one sample, sequenced in a study of T cell responses to AZD1222 COVID-19 vaccine. Produced via immunoSEQ multiplex PCR; TCRdb's table is partial and in-frame only. The table shows 120,000 or so clones, with approximately 91% occurring only once. The sequences come from peripheral blood, collected on day 0 of AZD1222 vaccination. Receptors originate from an adult in good health.

The chain employs TRBV7-2 and TRBJ2-7; 7 nucleotides line up with TRBD2. Germline V gives CDR1 SGHTA, CDR2 FQGNSA. V shed 3 bases and J 2 bases; nucleotides not matched to a gene: 4. The CDR3 loop spans 14 amino acids. The CDR3 sequence: CASSFEGGPYEQYF. The CDR3 DNA is TGTGCCAGCAGCTTCGAGGGAGGGCCCTACGAGCAGTACTTC.

The J gene is TRBJ1-1, the V gene TRBV18; D is possibly TRBD1 (6 bases). The germline gives CDR1 KGHSH, CDR2 LQKENI. With 4 bases removed from V and 3 bases from J, the gap between germline ends came to 9 bases. CDR3 size: 13 residues. The CDR3 loop reads CASSRTADTEAFF. The CDR3 DNA follows: TGTGCCAGCTCACGGACAGCAGACACTGAAGCTTTCTTT.

The rearrangement joins TRBV27 to TRBJ2-3; a weak D match, TRBD2 (6 bases). CDR1 and CDR2 (germline): MNHEY, SMNVEV (reference sequence). The V and J ends lost 7 bases and 6 bases respectively, with 14 bases between them. There are 13 residues in the CDR3. The CDR3, as DNA: TGTGCCAGCACTGGGGCGGGGCTTGATACGCAGTATTTT. Residues: CASTGAGLDTQYF.

This sequence joins TRBV7-3 and TRBJ2-2; D may be TRBD2 (5 bases). The CDR3 is 15 residues long. V lost 2 bases and J lost 7, with 14 bases in between. Germline values: CDR1 SGHTA, CDR2 FQGTGA. This chain's CDR3 is CASSLDLSSGGELFF. The CDR3 bases are TGTGCCAGCAGCTTAGACTTATCGAGCGGCGGGGAGCTGTTTTTT.

V and J are TRBV6-5 and TRBJ1-4; 10 positions agree with TRBD1. The CDR3 consists of 14 residues. From germline, CDR1 is MNHEY and CDR2 SVGAGI. The V and J ends lost 9 bases and 8 bases, in that order; junction bases with no gene match: 9. The CDR3 coding sequence is TGTGCCAGTAACCGGGACAGGGGTTTGGAAAAACTGTTTTTT. Its translation is CASNRDRGLEKLFF.

V usage is TRBV19 and J usage is TRBJ1-2; D is perhaps TRBD1 (5 bases). The CDR3 has 16 amino acids. Germline-derived CDR1 and CDR2 are LNHDA and SQIVND (reference sequence). The ends were cut back, 4 bases at V and 1 base at J, with 16 bases in the middle. For the CDR3, the DNA is TGTGCCAGTAGTACCTTATTTCCTGGGGGTAACTATGGCTACACCTTC. Translation gives CASSTLFPGGNYGYTF.

The CDR3 region has the DNA TGTGCCAGCAGCGAATCTCTCTTCTCTGGGGCCAACGTCCTGACTTTC. This translates into CASSESLFSGANVLTF. The genes are TRBV9 and TRBJ2-6; no clear D gene. The V end lost 3 bases, the J end lost 0 bases, and 10 bases lay between the germline ends. CDR3 length: 16 residues. Germline CDR1 is SGDLS and CDR2 is YYNGEE.

This clone was picked up one time. The CDR3 loop is CASSYRQTGGGYNEQFF. The CDR3 nucleotides are TGTGCCAGCAGTTACCGCCAGACAGGGGGCGGATACAATGAGCAGTTCTTC. The chain is built from TRBV6-2 or TRBV6-3 and TRBJ2-1, with 10 bases matching TRBD1. The V gene end was trimmed by 2 bases and the J gene end by 4 bases; junction bases not matched to a gene: 8. The CDR3 spans 17 residues. Germline CDR1 reads MNHEY; CDR2 reads SVGEGT.

The chain has TRBV13 and TRBJ1-6; D unclear. This CDR3 comprises 16 residues. Trimming pared 3 bases from V and 0 bases from J, leaving 9 bases between. Germline lookup yields CDR1 PRHDT and CDR2 FYEKMQ (reference sequence). The CDR3 coding sequence is TGTGCCAGCAGCTTCCGCGGTTTCTCCTATAATTCACCCCTCCACTTT. Its translation is CASSFRGFSYNSPLHF.

This chain uses TRBV10-3 with TRBJ1-6; a weak D match, TRBD1 (6 bases). Germline V CDR1 and CDR2: ENHRY, SYGVKD. This CDR3 spans 14 amino acids. The V end was cut by 6 bases, the J end by 9 bases, with 15 bases between. CDR3 residues: CAIREQGISSPLHF. In DNA form, the CDR3 reads TGTGCCATCAGGGAACAGGGAATTAGTTCACCCCTCCACTTT.

The gene calls are TRBV25-1 and TRBJ2-1; D call uncertain. Germline CDR1 and CDR2: MGHDK and SYGVNS. Trimming removed 1 base at V and 8 bases at J, with 9 bases between. This CDR3 is 13 amino acids long. Here the CDR3 reads CASSESSGDEQFF. The CDR3 nucleotides read TGTGCCAGCAGTGAATCTTCTGGCGATGAGCAGTTCTTC.